What follows is one TCR beta chain and its context. What it binds is not known. The junction had 10 bases not matched to a gene; V was cut back by 6 bases and J by 0 bases. This CDR3 contains 16 residues. Germline lookup yields CDR1 SQVTM and CDR2 ANQGSEA. The naive CD8 fraction comprised CD45RO-negative cells positively selected for CCR7 and excluded terminally differentiated effector memory CD45RA+ cells. The DNA input per sorted-subset replicate PCR was about 0.2 ug, corresponding to 25,000 to 35,000 T cell genomes. In the source study's methods: Filtering of immunoSEQ junctional sequences could not match full-length read filtering. Clones were read by immunoSEQ multiplex PCR, and TCRdb kept only the in-frame ones, dropping some. That table furnishes V, J and clone size, whereas the DNA furnished D and trimming. This sample carries some 2 million clones, 85% to 95% of them seen once, and the ten largest clones take roughly 1%.

The sample originates from a study of shared clonotypes between healthy human individuals. Points from the study as a whole: Only blood was sampled; tissue repertoires likely differ. With several donors compared, around 5% of naive CD4 clonotypes were shared.

This TCR derives from a man younger than 35 in good health. The chain is built from TRBV29-1 and TRBJ2-2, with 7 bases that match TRBD1. Sequencing was performed on naive CD8+ T cells sorted from blood. CDR3 sequence (DNA): TGCAGCGTGGAATTGGGACAGACAGCGAACACCGGGGAGCTGTTTTTT. It yields the protein CSVELGQTANTGELFF.